These T cell receptor beta chains were read from a single sample in a study of shared clonotypes between healthy human individuals. Assay used: immunoSEQ multiplex PCR; TCRdb lists only in-frame clones, some missing. The data show more than 2 million clones, 95% seen once. Sequencing input: naive CD4+ T cells sorted from blood. These receptor sequences come from a man aged 18 to 35 in good health. Each CDR3 is given with its conserved first and last residue. The order of the fields is J gene, V gene, clone size, D gene, CDR3 protein, CDR3 DNA. D genes are given only for firm matches. Only some rows state a clone size, as once, few, many or a class for expanded clones.

TRBJ2-1 TRBV13 . . CASSPKYRQALSYNEQFF TGTGCCAGCAGCCCGAAGTACCGACAGGCCCTTTCCTACAATGAGCAGTTCTTC
TRBJ2-3 TRBV5-6 . TRBD1 CASMRGQGPADTQYF TGTGCCAGCATGCGAGGACAGGGACCAGCAGATACGCAGTATTTT
TRBJ2-7 TRBV18 . TRBD2 CASSWGGEQYF TGTGCCAGCTCCTGGGGGGGAGAGCAGTACTTC
TRBJ1-2 TRBV2 . . CASSEVGAGERGYTF TGTGCCAGCAGTGAGGTAGGGGCGGGGGAAAGAGGCTACACCTTC
TRBJ1-2 TRBV2 few TRBD1 CASSGQGGGYTF TGTGCCAGCAGTGGACAGGGGGGAGGCTACACCTTC
TRBJ2-4 TRBV19 . . CASSPIAKNIQYF TGTGCCAGTAGCCCGATAGCCAAAAACATTCAGTACTTC
TRBJ1-2 TRBV28 . . CASSTTGNYGYTF TGTGCCAGCAGTACCACAGGGAACTATGGCTACACCTTC
TRBJ2-3 TRBV9 . . CASSPDPSFTDTQYF TGTGCCAGCAGCCCGGACCCGTCGTTCACAGATACGCAGTATTTT
TRBJ2-5 TRBV7-2 once . CASSFPSPTGRETQYF TGTGCCAGCAGCTTTCCCTCGCCGACAGGTCGAGAGACCCAGTACTTC
TRBJ1-5 TRBV6-1 . . CASSWGRINQPQHF TGTGCCAGCAGTTGGGGACGGATTAATCAGCCCCAGCATTTT
TRBJ1-2 TRBV18 . . CASSPSREDGYTF TGTGCCAGCTCACCCAGCAGGGAGGATGGCTACACCTTC
TRBJ2-7 TRBV7-3 . . CASSLLGPGEQYF TGTGCCAGCAGCTTATTAGGTCCGGGAGAGCAGTACTTC
TRBJ2-7 TRBV11-2 few . CASSLGWQGSYEQYF TGTGCCAGCAGCTTAGGTTGGCAGGGCTCCTACGAGCAGTACTTC
TRBJ2-3 TRBV4-2 . TRBD2 CASSQVLAADTQYF TGTGCCAGCAGCCAAGTACTAGCGGCAGATACGCAGTATTTT
TRBJ2-5 TRBV9 . TRBD1 CASSVPDRGGTQYF TGTGCCAGCAGCGTCCCGGACAGGGGTGGGACCCAGTACTTC
TRBJ1-1 TRBV6-5 . . CASSRQMDTEAFF TGTGCCAGCAGCCGACAGATGGACACTGAAGCTTTCTTT
TRBJ2-1 TRBV9 . . CASSRGDSGINEQFF TGTGCCAGCAGCCGGGGGGACAGCGGGATTAATGAGCAGTTCTTC
TRBJ2-1 TRBV7-3 . . CASSSSIINEQFF TGTGCCAGCAGCTCATCCATCATAAATGAGCAGTTCTTC
TRBJ1-2 TRBV19 . TRBD1 CASSRQGSGYTF TGTGCCAGTAGTAGACAGGGTTCTGGCTACACCTTC
TRBJ2-7 TRBV10-2 . TRBD1 CASQKGQGAYEQYF TGCGCCAGCCAGAAGGGCCAGGGGGCCTACGAGCAGTACTTC
TRBJ1-2 TRBV2 . . CASGGRGPRGYTF TGTGCCAGCGGCGGCAGGGGACCTAGAGGCTACACCTTC
TRBJ2-2 TRBV11-3 . TRBD2 CASSPREGQDTGELFF TGTGCCAGCAGCCCTAGGGAGGGCCAGGACACCGGGGAGCTGTTTTTT
TRBJ2-7 TRBV5-1 . . CASSPRVLYEQYF TGCGCCAGCAGCCCCCGGGTTCTATACGAGCAGTACTTC
TRBJ1-4 TRBV5-6 . . CASSLEGTAQGKLFF TGTGCCAGCAGCTTGGAAGGTACAGCCCAGGGAAAACTGTTTTTT
TRBJ1-4 TRBV4-2 . . CASSQPPTGTNEKLFF TGTGCCAGCAGCCAGCCCCCCACCGGAACTAATGAAAAACTGTTTTTT
TRBJ1-4 TRBV6-1 . . CASRGGASVSEKLFF TGTGCCAGCAGGGGTGGGGCGTCGGTCTCCGAAAAACTGTTTTTT
TRBJ1-5 TRBV6-1 . . CASSLEDRVNQPQHF TGTGCCAGCAGCCTCGAGGACAGAGTCAATCAGCCCCAGCATTTT
TRBJ2-3 TRBV9 . . CASSAGVRAPTDTQYF TGTGCCAGCAGTGCAGGGGTTAGGGCCCCCACAGATACGCAGTATTTT
TRBJ2-1 TRBV5-1 . . CASSLLRGASSYNEQFF TGCGCCAGCAGCCTACTCAGGGGCGCAAGCTCCTACAATGAGCAGTTCTTC
TRBJ2-5 TRBV4-1 . TRBD2 CASSQGLAGLETQYF TGCGCCAGCAGCCAAGGGCTAGCGGGATTAGAGACCCAGTACTTC
TRBJ2-7 TRBV7-6 . TRBD1 CASSYDRDSYEQYF TGTGCCAGCAGCTATGACAGGGACTCCTACGAGCAGTACTTC
TRBJ2-7 TRBV6-5 . . CASRKGGGAYEQYF TGTGCCAGCAGAAAAGGCGGGGGCGCTTACGAGCAGTACTTC
TRBJ2-1 TRBV5-4 . TRBD2 CASSFYDGTSRTGEQFF TGTGCCAGCAGCTTTTACGACGGGACTAGCCGAACGGGTGAGCAGTTCTTC
TRBJ2-7 TRBV5-6 . TRBD1 CASSYPDRDEQYF TGTGCCAGCAGCTACCCGGACAGGGACGAGCAGTACTTC
TRBJ2-7 TRBV5-1 . . CASSLPSRGSTISYEQYF TGCGCCAGCAGCTTGCCGAGTCGGGGCAGCACTATTTCATACGAGCAGTACTTC
TRBJ1-5 TRBV28 . TRBD1 CASSEQGALGNQPQHF TGTGCCAGCAGTGAGCAGGGGGCCCTCGGCAATCAGCCCCAGCATTTT
TRBJ2-1 TRBV10-3 . . CAISEALLAQGNEQFF TGTGCCATCAGTGAGGCGCTACTAGCTCAGGGCAATGAGCAGTTCTTC
TRBJ2-7 TRBV4-2 . . CASSQASGGYEQYF TGTGCCAGCAGCCAAGCGTCTGGGGGGTACGAGCAGTACTTC
TRBJ2-2 TRBV6-4 . . CASSEGPTGELFF TGTGCCAGCTCCGAAGGGCCCACCGGGGAGCTGTTTTTT
TRBJ2-5 TRBV5-1 . . CASSFLPAQETQYF TGCGCCAGCAGCTTTTTACCCGCACAAGAGACCCAGTACTTC
TRBJ2-5 TRBV19 . . CASSIEGSQETQYF TGTGCCAGTAGTATAGAAGGCAGCCAAGAGACCCAGTACTTC
TRBJ1-5 TRBV28 . . CASSPPSNQPQHF TGTGCCAGCAGTCCTCCTAGCAATCAGCCCCAGCATTTT